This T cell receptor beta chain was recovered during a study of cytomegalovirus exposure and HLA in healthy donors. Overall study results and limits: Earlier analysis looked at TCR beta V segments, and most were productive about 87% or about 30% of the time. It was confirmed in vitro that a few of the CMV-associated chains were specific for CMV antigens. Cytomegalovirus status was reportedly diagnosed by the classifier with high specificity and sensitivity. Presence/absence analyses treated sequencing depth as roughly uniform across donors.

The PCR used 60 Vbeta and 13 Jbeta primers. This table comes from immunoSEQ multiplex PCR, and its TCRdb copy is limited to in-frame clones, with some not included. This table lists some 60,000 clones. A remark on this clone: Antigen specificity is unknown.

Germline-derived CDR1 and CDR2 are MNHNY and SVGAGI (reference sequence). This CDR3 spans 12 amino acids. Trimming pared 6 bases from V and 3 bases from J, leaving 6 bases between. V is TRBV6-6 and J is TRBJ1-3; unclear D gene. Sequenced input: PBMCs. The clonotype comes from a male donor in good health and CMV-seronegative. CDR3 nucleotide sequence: TGTGCCAGCAGATCGGGTGGAAACACCATATATTTT. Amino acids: CASRSGGNTIYF.